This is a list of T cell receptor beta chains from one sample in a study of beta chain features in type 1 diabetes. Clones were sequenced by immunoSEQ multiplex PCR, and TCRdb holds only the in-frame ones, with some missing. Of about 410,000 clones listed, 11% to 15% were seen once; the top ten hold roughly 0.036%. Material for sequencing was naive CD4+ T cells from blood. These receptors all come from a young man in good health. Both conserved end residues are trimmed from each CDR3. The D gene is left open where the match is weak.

cdr3_aa: SVEVERGKKNYGYT
d_call: -
j_call: TRBJ1-2
cdr3_length: 14
v_call: TRBV29-1

cdr3_aa: ASNKRGAVYYGYT
d_call: -
j_call: TRBJ1-2
cdr3_length: 13
v_call: TRBV6-1

cdr3_aa: ASSPGLAGGYSYNEQF
d_call: TRBD2
j_call: TRBJ2-1
cdr3_length: 16
v_call: TRBV18

cdr3_aa: SVDDPNYGYT
d_call: -
j_call: TRBJ1-2
cdr3_length: 10
v_call: TRBV29-1

cdr3_aa: ASSQDSGSYNEQF
d_call: -
j_call: TRBJ2-1
cdr3_length: 13
v_call: TRBV4-1

cdr3_aa: ASSYGDSSYNEQF
d_call: TRBD1
j_call: TRBJ2-1
cdr3_length: 13
v_call: TRBV6-6

cdr3_aa: ASSDTGNHNEQF
d_call: -
j_call: TRBJ2-1
cdr3_length: 12
v_call: TRBV6-4

cdr3_aa: ASSQKQGADGYT
d_call: TRBD1
j_call: TRBJ1-2
cdr3_length: 12
v_call: TRBV4-1

cdr3_aa: ASSLETGADYEQF
d_call: -
j_call: TRBJ2-1
cdr3_length: 13
v_call: TRBV5-4

cdr3_aa: ASSLGGRGTNYGYT
d_call: -
j_call: TRBJ1-2
cdr3_length: 14
v_call: TRBV5-4

cdr3_aa: ASSLEGPTQY
d_call: -
j_call: TRBJ2-5
cdr3_length: 10
v_call: TRBV5-1

cdr3_aa: ASSLAETQY
d_call: -
j_call: TRBJ2-5
cdr3_length: 9
v_call: TRBV11-2

cdr3_aa: ASSTLGGNTGELF
d_call: -
j_call: TRBJ2-2
cdr3_length: 13
v_call: TRBV21-1

cdr3_aa: AISVADEPRSGGYT
d_call: -
j_call: TRBJ1-2
cdr3_length: 14
v_call: TRBV10-3

cdr3_aa: SVGHNTGELF
d_call: -
j_call: TRBJ2-2
cdr3_length: 10
v_call: TRBV29-1

cdr3_aa: ASRGGGSFTEAF
d_call: -
j_call: TRBJ1-1
cdr3_length: 12
v_call: TRBV25-1

cdr3_aa: ASSQALSYRTDTQY
d_call: -
j_call: TRBJ2-3
cdr3_length: 14
v_call: TRBV4-3

cdr3_aa: ASSIAQNIQY
d_call: -
j_call: TRBJ2-4
cdr3_length: 10
v_call: TRBV19

cdr3_aa: ASASPRSDNSPLH
d_call: -
j_call: TRBJ1-6
cdr3_length: 13
v_call: TRBV18

cdr3_aa: ASSPLAGRPTNYGYT
d_call: -
j_call: TRBJ1-2
cdr3_length: 15
v_call: TRBV7-9

cdr3_aa: ASSFGRVNTEAF
d_call: -
j_call: TRBJ1-1
cdr3_length: 12
v_call: TRBV13

cdr3_aa: ASSSPGGGTDTQY
d_call: TRBD2
j_call: TRBJ2-3
cdr3_length: 13
v_call: TRBV6-1

cdr3_aa: ASSQTGLAGVKNIQY
d_call: TRBD2
j_call: TRBJ2-4
cdr3_length: 15
v_call: TRBV4-3

cdr3_aa: ASSSVRNTEAF
d_call: -
j_call: TRBJ1-1
cdr3_length: 11
v_call: TRBV5-4

cdr3_aa: ASSTLYEQY
d_call: -
j_call: TRBJ2-7
cdr3_length: 9
v_call: TRBV6-5

cdr3_aa: ASSQGTYYNEQF
d_call: -
j_call: TRBJ2-1
cdr3_length: 12
v_call: TRBV14

cdr3_aa: ASSGEGYAEQF
d_call: -
j_call: TRBJ2-1
cdr3_length: 11
v_call: TRBV2

cdr3_aa: ASSETGSRTDTQY
d_call: TRBD1
j_call: TRBJ2-3
cdr3_length: 13
v_call: TRBV6-1

cdr3_aa: SVRGTLTDTQY
d_call: -
j_call: TRBJ2-3
cdr3_length: 11
v_call: TRBV29-1

cdr3_aa: ASSRDGLETQY
d_call: -
j_call: TRBJ2-5
cdr3_length: 11
v_call: TRBV7-2

cdr3_aa: ASSFVGDEQF
d_call: -
j_call: TRBJ2-1
cdr3_length: 10
v_call: TRBV5-4

cdr3_aa: ASNRRTTETQY
d_call: -
j_call: TRBJ2-5
cdr3_length: 11
v_call: TRBV7-2

cdr3_aa: ASSPTRAEEQY
d_call: -
j_call: TRBJ2-7
cdr3_length: 11
v_call: TRBV18

cdr3_aa: ASSHRTGPNYGYT
d_call: -
j_call: TRBJ1-2
cdr3_length: 13
v_call: TRBV4-3

cdr3_aa: AWSRTGKGEKLF
d_call: TRBD1
j_call: TRBJ1-4
cdr3_length: 12
v_call: TRBV30

cdr3_aa: ASSLLSGRSGNTIY
d_call: -
j_call: TRBJ1-3
cdr3_length: 14
v_call: TRBV7-2

cdr3_aa: ASSQSPSGSGDTQY
d_call: TRBD2
j_call: TRBJ2-3
cdr3_length: 14
v_call: TRBV23-1

cdr3_aa: ASSRSGGSSYEQY
d_call: TRBD2
j_call: TRBJ2-7
cdr3_length: 13
v_call: TRBV5-1

cdr3_aa: ATSSGGFLAKNIQY
d_call: TRBD2
j_call: TRBJ2-4
cdr3_length: 14
v_call: TRBV15

cdr3_aa: ASSNDRANTEAF
d_call: TRBD1
j_call: TRBJ1-1
cdr3_length: 12
v_call: TRBV5-4

cdr3_aa: ATRVKDIYQPQH
d_call: -
j_call: TRBJ1-5
cdr3_length: 12
v_call: TRBV15

cdr3_aa: ASGMGGSNQPQH
d_call: -
j_call: TRBJ1-5
cdr3_length: 12
v_call: TRBV5-4

cdr3_aa: ASSVTGREKLF
d_call: -
j_call: TRBJ1-4
cdr3_length: 11
v_call: TRBV9

cdr3_aa: AWSSSYNEQF
d_call: -
j_call: TRBJ2-1
cdr3_length: 10
v_call: TRBV30

cdr3_aa: ASSVEGNGNTIY
d_call: -
j_call: TRBJ1-3
cdr3_length: 12
v_call: TRBV9

cdr3_aa: ATSRISGAGGNIQY
d_call: -
j_call: TRBJ2-4
cdr3_length: 14
v_call: TRBV15

cdr3_aa: SVASGQGLNEQF
d_call: TRBD1
j_call: TRBJ2-1
cdr3_length: 12
v_call: TRBV29-1

cdr3_aa: ASSLAHGLRRRTDTQY
d_call: -
j_call: TRBJ2-3
cdr3_length: 16
v_call: TRBV7-2

cdr3_aa: ASSLASTAKGYT
d_call: -
j_call: TRBJ1-2
cdr3_length: 12
v_call: TRBV7-2

cdr3_aa: ASSPGDSTGELF
d_call: -
j_call: TRBJ2-2
cdr3_length: 12
v_call: TRBV13

cdr3_aa: ASSLAAGLNTEAF
d_call: -
j_call: TRBJ1-1
cdr3_length: 13
v_call: TRBV7-2

cdr3_aa: ASSQGVSPEAF
d_call: TRBD1
j_call: TRBJ1-1
cdr3_length: 11
v_call: TRBV5-1

cdr3_aa: ASRTGEVTDTQY
d_call: -
j_call: TRBJ2-3
cdr3_length: 12
v_call: TRBV7-2

cdr3_aa: ASSLLSGAPSEQF
d_call: -
j_call: TRBJ2-1
cdr3_length: 13
v_call: TRBV7-7

cdr3_aa: ASSSLRGARETQY
d_call: -
j_call: TRBJ2-5
cdr3_length: 13
v_call: TRBV7-9

cdr3_aa: ASSTQTGTSGETQY
d_call: -
j_call: TRBJ2-5
cdr3_length: 14
v_call: TRBV19

cdr3_aa: ASSERYEQY
d_call: -
j_call: TRBJ2-7
cdr3_length: 9
v_call: TRBV2

cdr3_aa: ASTGDRGTYNEQF
d_call: TRBD1
j_call: TRBJ2-1
cdr3_length: 13
v_call: TRBV6-1

cdr3_aa: ASSPAGETQY
d_call: -
j_call: TRBJ2-5
cdr3_length: 10
v_call: TRBV11-1